This T cell receptor (beta chain) was documented in a study of cytomegalovirus exposure and HLA in healthy donors. On the study more broadly: Among roughly 180 million T cells, an earlier analysis found around 100 million unique TCR beta sequences.

The study ran its PCR with 60 Vbeta and 13 Jbeta primers. The data were produced by immunoSEQ multiplex PCR, yet TCRdb's version contains in-frame clones alone and is incomplete. The sample holds approximately 150,000 clones, 75% to 80% seen once. Points on this clone: As yet, its antigen is unknown.

There are 13 residues in the CDR3. V was clipped by 6 bases and J by 2 bases, with 11 bases between them. From germline, CDR1 is MNHEY and CDR2 SVGAGI. Study conclusions and caveats: Associated with HLA alleles at 0.05 false discovery rate in a later analysis were around 17,000 TCR beta sequences.

The receptor comes from a man aged 35 to 55 in good health and CMV-seropositive. Sequenced material: PBMCs. The chain couples TRBV6-5 to TRBJ2-7, with D possibly being TRBD1 (6 bases). The DNA of the CDR3 is TGTGCCAGCAGCGGGGACACAACCTACGAGCAGTACTTC. It yields the protein CASSGDTTYEQYF.